This T cell receptor beta chain appears in the sequencing data of a study of shared clonotypes between healthy human individuals. Study-wide findings and caveats: Sharing across several donors was seen in 4% to 5.5% of naive CD4 clonotypes. Exclusively blood specimens were collected; tissue repertoires likely differ. When compared with the clonotypes that were shared by all four sorted-subset donors, the non-shared clonotypes turned out to have lower generation probabilities.

For this clone: What it binds is not known.

Sorted-subset replicate PCRs used around 200 ng DNA, about 30,000 T cell genomes. Clones were read by immunoSEQ multiplex PCR, and TCRdb kept only the in-frame ones, dropping some. The sample includes about 1.1 million clones, around 77% seen only once; the top ten take approximately 0.95%. Per the germline V gene, CDR1 is SGDLS and CDR2 is YYNGEE. This CDR3 has 20 amino acids. The ends were cut back, 2 bases at V and 1 base at J, with 27 bases in the middle. The sequenced material came from memory CD4+ T cells from PBMCs. Subset meaning: CD45RA-negative fraction. The TCR sequence derives from a man between 18 and 29 years old in good health. Some clones in this sample may be carry-over from other donors' samples. The gene calls are TRBV9 and TRBJ2-5; tentatively, D is TRBD2 (6 bases). Written as DNA, the CDR3 is TGTGCCAGCAGCGTCGATGCCCTAGCTCTCCGGGAGTTGCGCCAAGAGACCCAGTACTTC. It specifies CASSVDALALRELRQETQYF. Based on the CDR3 plus reference TRBV9 and TRBJ2-5, the full variable domain is DSGVTQTPKHLITATGQRVTLRCSPRSGDLSVYWYQQSLDQGLQFLIQYYNGEERAKGNILERFSAQQFPDLHSELNLSSLELGDSALYFCASSVDALALRELRQETQYFGPGTRLLVL.